The 3 T cell receptor beta chains given below trace back to one sample, sequenced in a study of regulatory T cells in long-lasting Graves disease. Time point defined: newly diagnosed GD, antithyroid drugs for less than 3 months. RNA from PBMCs was the source of the TCR library. HTBI primers from iRepertoire and Arm-PCR of CDR3 regions yielded the TCR beta libraries. TCRdb independently ran MiXCR on the multiplex PCR reads; one entry per CDR3 protein. Of 350,000 to 500,000 distinct CDR3 sequences in the sample, about 15% were seen once. This same sample was also taken into another study, of T cells in Graves' hyperthyroidism and ophthalmopathy.

This specimen consisted of peripheral blood mononuclear cells (PBMCs), obtained at new diagnosis, from a patient treated with antithyroid drugs. Receptor source: a woman aged 25 to 39 with Graves disease.

Ten or more counts support this clonotype. J is TRBJ2-1 and V is TRBV6-2 or TRBV6-3; the match to TRBD1 covers 8 bases. The CDR3 consists of 13 residues. Germline V gives CDR1 MNHEY, CDR2 SVGEGT. Unmatched junction bases numbered 5, after V lost 5 bases and J lost 8 bases. The CDR3 DNA follows: TGTGCCAGCAGTAAGACAGGGGTCCATGAGCAGTTCTTC. Protein product: CASSKTGVHEQFF.

This clonotype has ten or more counts. The rearrangement uses TRBV30 and TRBJ1-6; D is ambiguous. This CDR3 has 14 residues. Germline V gene data show CDR1 as GTSNPN and CDR2 as SVGIG (reference sequence). V was pared by 6 bases and J by 10 bases, with 19 bases between. The CDR3 sequence is CACSPPPVGSPLHF. The CDR3 region has the DNA TGTGCCTGTAGTCCTCCGCCGGTGGGGTCACCCCTCCACTTT.

This clonotype has at least ten counts. This CDR3 reads CASSPASGRADTQYF. The CDR3 coding sequence is TGTGCCAGCTCACCAGCGTCCGGAAGGGCAGATACGCAGTATTTT. The genes are TRBV18 and TRBJ2-3, with no clear D. The CDR3 runs to 15 residues. The V gene's germline CDR1 is KGHSH and CDR2 LQKENI. Trimming shortened V by 2 bases and J by 4 bases, and 13 bases separated the two germline ends. The full variable domain, in which reference TRBV18 and TRBJ2-3 provide the parts outside the CDR3, is NAGVMQNPRHLVRRRGQEARLRCSPMKGHSHVYWYRQLPEEGLKFMVYLQKENIIDESGMPKERFSAEFPKEGPSILRIQQVVRGDSAAYFCASSPASGRADTQYFGPGTRLTVL.